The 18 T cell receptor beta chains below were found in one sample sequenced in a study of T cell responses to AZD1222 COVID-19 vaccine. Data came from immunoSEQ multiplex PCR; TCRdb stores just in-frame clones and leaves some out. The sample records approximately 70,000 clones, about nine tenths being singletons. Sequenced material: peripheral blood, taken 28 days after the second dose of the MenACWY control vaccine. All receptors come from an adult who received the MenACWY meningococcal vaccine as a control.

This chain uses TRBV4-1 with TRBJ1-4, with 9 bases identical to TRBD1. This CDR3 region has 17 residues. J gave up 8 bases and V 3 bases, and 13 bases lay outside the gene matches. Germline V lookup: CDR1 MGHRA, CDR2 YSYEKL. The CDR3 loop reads CASSHGQGNQGEEKLFF. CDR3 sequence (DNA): TGCGCCAGCAGCCACGGACAGGGGAATCAGGGAGAGGAAAAACTGTTTTTT.

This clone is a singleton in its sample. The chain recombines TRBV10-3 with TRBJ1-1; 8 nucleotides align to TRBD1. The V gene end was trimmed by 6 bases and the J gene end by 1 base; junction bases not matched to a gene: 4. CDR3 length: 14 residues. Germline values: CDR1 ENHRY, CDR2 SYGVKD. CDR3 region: CAISGQGPNTEAFF. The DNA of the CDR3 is TGTGCCATCAGCGGACAGGGACCGAACACTGAAGCTTTCTTT.

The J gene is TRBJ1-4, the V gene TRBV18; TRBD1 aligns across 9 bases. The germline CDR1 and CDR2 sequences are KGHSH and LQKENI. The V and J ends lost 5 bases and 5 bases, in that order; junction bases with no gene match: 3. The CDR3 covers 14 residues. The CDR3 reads CASSSDRGNEKLFF. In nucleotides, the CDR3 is TGTGCCAGCTCATCGGACAGGGGAAATGAAAAACTGTTTTTT.

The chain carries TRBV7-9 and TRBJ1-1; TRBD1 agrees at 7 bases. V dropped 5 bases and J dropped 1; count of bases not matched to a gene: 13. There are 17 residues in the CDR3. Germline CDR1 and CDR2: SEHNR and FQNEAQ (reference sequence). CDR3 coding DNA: TGTGCCAGCAGCCCTCCCGCGGGGACAGCAAAGAACACTGAAGCTTTCTTT. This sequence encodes CASSPPAGTAKNTEAFF.

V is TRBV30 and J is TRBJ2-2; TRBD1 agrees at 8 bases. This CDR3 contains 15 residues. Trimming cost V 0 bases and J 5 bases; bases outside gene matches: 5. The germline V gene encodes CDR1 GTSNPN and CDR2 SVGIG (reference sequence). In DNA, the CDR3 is TGTGCCTGGAGTGTGGGGAGGACAGGGACCGGGGAGCTGTTTTTT. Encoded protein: CAWSVGRTGTGELFF. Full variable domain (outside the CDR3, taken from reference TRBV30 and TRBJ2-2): SQTIHQWPATLVQPVGSPLSLECTVEGTSNPNLYWYRQAAGRGLQLLFYSVGIGQISSEVPQNLSASRPQDRQFILSSKKLLLSDSGFYLCAWSVGRTGTGELFFGEGSRLTVL.

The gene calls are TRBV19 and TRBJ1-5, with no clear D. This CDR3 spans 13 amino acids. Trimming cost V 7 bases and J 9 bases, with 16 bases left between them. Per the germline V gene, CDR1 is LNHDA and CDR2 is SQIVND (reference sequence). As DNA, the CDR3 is TGTGCCAGTACCCTAGATCGAGACGGGCCCCAGCATTTT. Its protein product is CASTLDRDGPQHF.

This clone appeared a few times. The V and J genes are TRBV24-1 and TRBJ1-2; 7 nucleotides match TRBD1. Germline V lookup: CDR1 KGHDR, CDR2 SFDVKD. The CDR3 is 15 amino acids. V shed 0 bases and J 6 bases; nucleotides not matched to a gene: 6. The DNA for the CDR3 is TGTGCCACCAGTGATTTGCAGGGGGGCCGAGATGGCTACACCTTC. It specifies CATSDLQGGRDGYTF.

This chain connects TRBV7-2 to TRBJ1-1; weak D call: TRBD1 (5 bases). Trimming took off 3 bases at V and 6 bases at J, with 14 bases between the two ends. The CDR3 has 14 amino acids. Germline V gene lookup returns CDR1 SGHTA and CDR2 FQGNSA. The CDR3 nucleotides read TGTGCCAGCAGCTTTGCCAGCGGGGGGTCTGAAGCTTTCTTT. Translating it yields CASSFASGGSEAFF.

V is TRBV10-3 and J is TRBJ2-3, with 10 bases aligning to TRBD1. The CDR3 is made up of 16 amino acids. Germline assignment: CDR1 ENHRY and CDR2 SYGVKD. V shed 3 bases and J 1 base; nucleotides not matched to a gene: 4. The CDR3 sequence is CAISDPGTGGTDTQYF. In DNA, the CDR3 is TGTGCCATCAGTGACCCCGGGACAGGGGGCACAGATACGCAGTATTTT.

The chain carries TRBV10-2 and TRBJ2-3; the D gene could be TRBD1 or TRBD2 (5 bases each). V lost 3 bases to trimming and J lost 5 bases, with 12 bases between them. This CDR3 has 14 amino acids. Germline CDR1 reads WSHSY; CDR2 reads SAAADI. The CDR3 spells CASSEWDPGDTQYF. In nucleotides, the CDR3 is TGCGCCAGCAGTGAATGGGACCCCGGAGATACGCAGTATTTT.

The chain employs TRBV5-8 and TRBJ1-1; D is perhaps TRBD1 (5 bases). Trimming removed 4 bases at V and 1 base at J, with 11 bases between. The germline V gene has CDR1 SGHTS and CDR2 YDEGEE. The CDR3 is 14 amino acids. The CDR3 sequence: CASSAGRGNTEAFF. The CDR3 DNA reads TGTGCCAGCAGCGCGGGACGGGGGAACACTGAAGCTTTCTTT.

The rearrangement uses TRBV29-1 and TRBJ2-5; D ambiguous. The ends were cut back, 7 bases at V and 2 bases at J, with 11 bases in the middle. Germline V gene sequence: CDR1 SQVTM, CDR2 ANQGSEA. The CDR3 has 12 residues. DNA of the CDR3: TGCAGCGGGGCAGGCCAACAAGAGACCCAGTACTTC. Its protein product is CSGAGQQETQYF.

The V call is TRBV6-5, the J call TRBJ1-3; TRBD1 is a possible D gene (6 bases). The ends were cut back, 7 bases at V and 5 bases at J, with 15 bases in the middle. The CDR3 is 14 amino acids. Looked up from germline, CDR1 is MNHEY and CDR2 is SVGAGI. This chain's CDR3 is CASTPWTDRNTIYF. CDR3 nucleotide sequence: TGTGCCAGCACCCCCTGGACAGATCGAAACACCATATATTTT.

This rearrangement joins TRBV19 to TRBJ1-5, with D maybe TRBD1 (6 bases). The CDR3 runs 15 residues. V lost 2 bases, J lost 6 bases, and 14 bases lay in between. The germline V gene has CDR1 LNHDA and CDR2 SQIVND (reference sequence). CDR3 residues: CASSINREHSQPQHF. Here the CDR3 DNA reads TGTGCCAGTAGTATAAACAGGGAACATAGTCAGCCCCAGCATTTT.

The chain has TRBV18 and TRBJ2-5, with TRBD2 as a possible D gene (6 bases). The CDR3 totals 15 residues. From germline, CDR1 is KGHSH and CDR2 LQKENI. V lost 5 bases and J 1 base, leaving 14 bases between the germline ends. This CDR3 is CASSALRGTQETQYF. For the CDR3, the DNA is TGTGCCAGCTCAGCCCTACGGGGGACCCAAGAGACCCAGTACTTC.

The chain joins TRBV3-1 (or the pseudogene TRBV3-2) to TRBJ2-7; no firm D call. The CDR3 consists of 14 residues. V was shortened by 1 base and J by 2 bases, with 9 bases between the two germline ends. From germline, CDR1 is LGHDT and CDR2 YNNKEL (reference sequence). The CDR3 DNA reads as TGTGCCAGCAGCCAAGGCAGAGCGACCTACGAGCAGTACTTC. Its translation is CASSQGRATYEQYF.

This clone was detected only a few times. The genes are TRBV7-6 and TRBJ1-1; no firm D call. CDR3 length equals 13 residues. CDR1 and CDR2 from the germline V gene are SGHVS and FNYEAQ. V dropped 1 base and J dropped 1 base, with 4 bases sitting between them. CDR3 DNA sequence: TGTGCCAGCAGCTTAGGAGAGAACACTGAAGCTTTCTTT. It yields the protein CASSLGENTEAFF. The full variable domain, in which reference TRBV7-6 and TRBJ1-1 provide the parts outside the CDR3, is GAGVSQSPRYKVTKRGQDVALRCDPISGHVSLYWYRQALGQGPEFLTYFNYEAQQDKSGLPNDRFSAERPEGSISTLTIQRTEQRDSAMYRCASSLGENTEAFFGQGTRLTVV.

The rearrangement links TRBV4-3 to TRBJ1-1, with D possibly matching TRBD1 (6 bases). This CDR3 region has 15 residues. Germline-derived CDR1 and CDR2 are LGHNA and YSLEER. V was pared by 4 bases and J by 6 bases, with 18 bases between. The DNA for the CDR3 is TGCGCCAGCAGCCCCCAAGGACAGAGGGGATCTGAAGCTTTCTTT. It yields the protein CASSPQGQRGSEAFF.